A selection of T cell receptor beta chains follows, all from one sample in a study of CXCR3-negative and CXCR3-positive naive CD8 T cells. Using the 5' RACE reads, TCRdb records one entry per CDR3 protein without DNA. The sample table includes just under 45,000 distinct CDR3 sequences. The sample consisted of memory CD8+ T cells from blood. Source of these receptors: a human donor in good health. Some clones in this sample may be carry-over from other donors' samples. CDR3s include the opening cysteine and the closing phenylalanine or tryptophan. Size is stated for part of the rows, as once, few or many counts, or as a class when the clone is expanded.

clone_size j_call v_call cdr3_aa
. TRBJ2-2 TRBV6-2/TRBV6-3 CASSYEWEWTGELFF
. TRBJ2-7 TRBV29-1 CSVWTSGTTSYEQYF
. TRBJ1-1 TRBV12-3/TRBV12-4 CASRTGTYTEAFF
medium-sized TRBJ1-2 TRBV7-2 CASSTNRGSVDGYTF
. TRBJ1-6 TRBV20-1 CSESDREGSPLHF
. TRBJ2-1 TRBV9 CASRPSGGGAYEQFF
. TRBJ2-7 TRBV7-2 CASSYGPGVGEQYF
. TRBJ2-7 TRBV20-1 CSASTGTQYYEQYF
. TRBJ2-7 TRBV27 CASSYKSSYEQYF
medium-sized TRBJ2-7 TRBV29-1 CSVELRGDRLPYEQYF
. TRBJ2-2 TRBV12-3/TRBV12-4 CASSLGVKQGSGELFF
. TRBJ2-7 TRBV2 CASSDGEEQYF
. TRBJ2-7 TRBV25-1 CASGVGHYEQYF
. TRBJ2-7 TRBV5-6 CASSAGVSATYEQYF
. TRBJ2-7 TRBV6-5 CASSPPGSDYEQYF
. TRBJ2-1 TRBV4-3 CASSQGLAYNEQFF
. TRBJ2-5 TRBV5-1 CASSSQGGETQYF
. TRBJ1-1 TRBV28 CASRTQGARTEAFF
. TRBJ2-6 TRBV5-1 CASSDLGHVYSGANVLTF
. TRBJ1-1 TRBV6-5 CASSFPGVNTEAFF
. TRBJ2-4 TRBV12-3/TRBV12-4 CASSFVPGEEYF
. TRBJ2-6 TRBV5-4 CASSPSDTTSGANVLTF
. TRBJ1-2 TRBV4-2 CASSQVGTAYGYTF
. TRBJ2-7 TRBV4-2 CASSLGAYYEQYF
. TRBJ2-3 TRBV4-3 CASSRSSLDTQYF
. TRBJ1-1 TRBV7-2 CASSWRNTEAFF
. TRBJ2-3 TRBV12-3/TRBV12-4 CASRAHTGTPDTQYF
. TRBJ2-2 TRBV19 CASSRAGGNTGELFF
. TRBJ1-4 TRBV29-1 CSVEAVGRMFF
. TRBJ2-3 TRBV12-3/TRBV12-4 CASRSPIGGSTQYF
. TRBJ2-7 TRBV6-6 CASSTRAGEMYEQYF
. TRBJ1-5 TRBV2 CASSGTEWSQQPQHF
. TRBJ2-1 TRBV29-1 CSVTGTGYSYNEQFF
. TRBJ2-1 TRBV28 CASNFPGKAYNEQFF
. TRBJ1-2 TRBV29-1 CSAEQGIRGYTF
. TRBJ2-7 TRBV7-9 CASSPAELSYEQYF
. TRBJ1-1 TRBV6-2/TRBV6-3 CASSLLGTDSEAFF
. TRBJ1-5 TRBV21-1 CASSKVEVNNQPQHF
. TRBJ2-7 TRBV28 CASKRVPSGSSYEQYF
. TRBJ2-5 TRBV5-1 CASTALGNQETQYF
. TRBJ2-1 TRBV5-1 CASSLTGYEQFF
. TRBJ2-3 TRBV29-1 CSVEGQGLVDTQYF
. TRBJ1-2 TRBV12-3/TRBV12-4 CASSQDLLDYGYTF
. TRBJ1-5 TRBV21-1 CASRYRTNQPQHF
. TRBJ2-7 TRBV28 CASSLGSGASSYEQYF
. TRBJ1-2 TRBV2 CASSEAPGGNYGYTF
. TRBJ2-2 TRBV5-1 CASSLDGPVTGELFF
. TRBJ1-1 TRBV20-1 CSARAPGGHTEAFF
. TRBJ1-2 TRBV29-1 CSVPWGENGYTF
. TRBJ1-2 TRBV7-2 CASSLGTGADGYGYTF
. TRBJ1-5 TRBV14 CASTHPGIINQPQHF
. TRBJ1-4 TRBV29-1 CSFTGFDEKLFF
. TRBJ2-1 TRBV13 CASSNRTSSYNEQFF
. TRBJ2-7 TRBV29-1 CSVVGPETSYEQYF
. TRBJ2-5 TRBV6-5 CASSYSTSGGGQETQYF